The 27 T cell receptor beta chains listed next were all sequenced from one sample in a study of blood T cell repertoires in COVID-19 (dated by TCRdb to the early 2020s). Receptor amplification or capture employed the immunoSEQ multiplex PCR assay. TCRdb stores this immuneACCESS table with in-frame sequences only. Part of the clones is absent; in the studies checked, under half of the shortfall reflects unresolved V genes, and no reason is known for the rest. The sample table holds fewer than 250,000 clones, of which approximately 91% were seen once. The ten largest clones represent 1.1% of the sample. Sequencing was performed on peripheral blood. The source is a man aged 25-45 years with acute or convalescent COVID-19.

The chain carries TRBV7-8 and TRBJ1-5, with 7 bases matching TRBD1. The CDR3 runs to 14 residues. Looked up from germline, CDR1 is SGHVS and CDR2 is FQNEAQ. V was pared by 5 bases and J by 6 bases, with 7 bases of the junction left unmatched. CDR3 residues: CASSKGQLSQPQHF. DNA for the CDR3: TGTGCCAGCAGCAAGGGACAGCTTAGTCAGCCCCAGCATTTT.

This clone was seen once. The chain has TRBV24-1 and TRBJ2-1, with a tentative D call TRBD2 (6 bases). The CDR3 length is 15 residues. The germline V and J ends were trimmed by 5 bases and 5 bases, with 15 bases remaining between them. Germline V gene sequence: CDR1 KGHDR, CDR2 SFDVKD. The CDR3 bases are TGTGCCACCAGTGGGCGGGACCTTGTAAACAATGAGCAGTTCTTC. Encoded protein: CATSGRDLVNNEQFF.

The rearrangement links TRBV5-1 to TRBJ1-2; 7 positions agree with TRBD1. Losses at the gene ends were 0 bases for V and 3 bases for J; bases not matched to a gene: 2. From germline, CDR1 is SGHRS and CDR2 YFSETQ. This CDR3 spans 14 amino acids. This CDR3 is CASSLATGDYGYTF. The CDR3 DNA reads TGCGCCAGCAGCTTGGCCACAGGGGACTATGGCTACACCTTC.

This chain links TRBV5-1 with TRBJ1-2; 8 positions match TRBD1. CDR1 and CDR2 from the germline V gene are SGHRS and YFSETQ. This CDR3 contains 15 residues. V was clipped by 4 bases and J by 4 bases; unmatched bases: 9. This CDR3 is CASSQNGQGGYGYTF. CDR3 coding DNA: TGCGCCAGCAGCCAGAACGGACAGGGCGGCTATGGCTACACCTTC.

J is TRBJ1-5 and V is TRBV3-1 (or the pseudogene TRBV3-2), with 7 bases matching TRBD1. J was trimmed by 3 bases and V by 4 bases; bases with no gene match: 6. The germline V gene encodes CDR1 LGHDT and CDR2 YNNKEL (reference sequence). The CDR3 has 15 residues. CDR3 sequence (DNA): TGTGCCAGCAGCCCCCAAGGGACAGCCAATCAGCCCCAGCATTTT. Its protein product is CASSPQGTANQPQHF.

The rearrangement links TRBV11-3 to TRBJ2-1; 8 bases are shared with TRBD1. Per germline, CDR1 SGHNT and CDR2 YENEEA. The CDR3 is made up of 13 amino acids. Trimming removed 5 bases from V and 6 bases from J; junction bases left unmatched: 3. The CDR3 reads CASSRTGINEQFF. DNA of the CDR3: TGTGCCAGCAGCAGGACAGGGATCAATGAGCAGTTCTTC.

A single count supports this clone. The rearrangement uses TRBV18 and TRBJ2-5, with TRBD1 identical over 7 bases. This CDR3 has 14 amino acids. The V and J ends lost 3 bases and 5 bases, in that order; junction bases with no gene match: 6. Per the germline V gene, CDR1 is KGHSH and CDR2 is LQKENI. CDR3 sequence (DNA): TGTGCCAGCTCACCGCTACAGGGGACGGAGACCCAGTACTTC. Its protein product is CASSPLQGTETQYF.

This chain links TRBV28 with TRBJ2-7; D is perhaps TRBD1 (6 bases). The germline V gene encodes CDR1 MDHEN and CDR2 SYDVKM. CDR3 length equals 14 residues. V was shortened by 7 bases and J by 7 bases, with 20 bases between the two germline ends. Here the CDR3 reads CASTNPGQLREQYF. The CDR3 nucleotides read TGTGCCAGCACCAACCCCGGACAGCTTAGAGAGCAGTACTTC.

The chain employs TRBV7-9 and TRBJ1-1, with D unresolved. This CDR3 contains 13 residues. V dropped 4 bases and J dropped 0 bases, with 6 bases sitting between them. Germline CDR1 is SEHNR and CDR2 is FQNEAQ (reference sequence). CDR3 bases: TGTGCCAGCAGCTGGCACCTGAACACTGAAGCTTTCTTT. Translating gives CASSWHLNTEAFF. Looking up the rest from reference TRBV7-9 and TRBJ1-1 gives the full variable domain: DTGVSQNPRHKITKRGQNVTFRCDPISEHNRLYWYRQTLGQGPEFLTYFQNEAQLEKSRLLSDRFSAERPKGSFSTLEIQRTEQGDSAMYLCASSWHLNTEAFFGQGTRLTVV.

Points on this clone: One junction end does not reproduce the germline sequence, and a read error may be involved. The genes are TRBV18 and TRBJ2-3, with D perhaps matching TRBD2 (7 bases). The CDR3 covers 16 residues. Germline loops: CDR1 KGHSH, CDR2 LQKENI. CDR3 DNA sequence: TGTGCCAGCTCACCACCACGGGGGGCACCCTCAGATCCGCAGTATTTT. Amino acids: CASSPPRGAPSDPQYF.

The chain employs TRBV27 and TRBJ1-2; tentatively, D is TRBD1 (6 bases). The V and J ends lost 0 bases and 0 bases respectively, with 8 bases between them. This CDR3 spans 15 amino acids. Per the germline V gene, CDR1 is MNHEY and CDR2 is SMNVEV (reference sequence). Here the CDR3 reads CASSLSTGSNYGYTF. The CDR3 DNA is TGTGCCAGCAGTTTATCAACAGGGTCTAACTATGGCTACACCTTC.

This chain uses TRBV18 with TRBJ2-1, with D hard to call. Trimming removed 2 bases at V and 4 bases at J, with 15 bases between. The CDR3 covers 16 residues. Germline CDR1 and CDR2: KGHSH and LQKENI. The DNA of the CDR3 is TGTGCCAGCTCACCAAACCGAGGCGGATCATACAATGAGCAGTTCTTC. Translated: CASSPNRGGSYNEQFF.

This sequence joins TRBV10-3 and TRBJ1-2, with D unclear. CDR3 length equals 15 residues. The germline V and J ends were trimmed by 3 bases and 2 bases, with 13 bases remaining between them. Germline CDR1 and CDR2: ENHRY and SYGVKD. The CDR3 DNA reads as TGTGCCATCAGTGATTTCCGCGCAGCGAACTATGGCTACACCTTC. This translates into CAISDFRAANYGYTF.

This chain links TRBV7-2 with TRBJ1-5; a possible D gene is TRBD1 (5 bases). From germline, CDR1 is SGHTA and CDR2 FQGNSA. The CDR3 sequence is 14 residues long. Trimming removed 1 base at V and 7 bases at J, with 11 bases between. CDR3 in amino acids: CASSLVQAGQPQHF. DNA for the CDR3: TGTGCCAGCAGCTTAGTACAGGCAGGCCAGCCCCAGCATTTT.

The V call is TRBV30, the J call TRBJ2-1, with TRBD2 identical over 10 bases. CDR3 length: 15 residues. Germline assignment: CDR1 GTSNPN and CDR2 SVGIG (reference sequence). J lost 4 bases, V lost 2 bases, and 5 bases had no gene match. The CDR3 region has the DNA TGTGCCTGGAGTCCTCTAGCGGGAGCGTACAATGAGCAGTTCTTC. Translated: CAWSPLAGAYNEQFF.

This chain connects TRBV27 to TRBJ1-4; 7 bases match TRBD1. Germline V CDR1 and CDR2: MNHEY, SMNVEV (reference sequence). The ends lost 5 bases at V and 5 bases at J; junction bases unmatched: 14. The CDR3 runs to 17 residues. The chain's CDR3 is CASSPLGITGVNEKLFF. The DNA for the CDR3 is TGTGCCAGCAGTCCTTTGGGGATAACAGGGGTCAATGAAAAACTGTTTTTT.

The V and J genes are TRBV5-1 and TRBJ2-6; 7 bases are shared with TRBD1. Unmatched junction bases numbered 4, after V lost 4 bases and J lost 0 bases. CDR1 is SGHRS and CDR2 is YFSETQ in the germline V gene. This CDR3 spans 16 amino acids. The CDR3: CASSPTGDSGANVLTF. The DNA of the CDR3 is TGCGCCAGCAGCCCTACAGGGGACTCTGGGGCCAACGTCCTGACTTTC.

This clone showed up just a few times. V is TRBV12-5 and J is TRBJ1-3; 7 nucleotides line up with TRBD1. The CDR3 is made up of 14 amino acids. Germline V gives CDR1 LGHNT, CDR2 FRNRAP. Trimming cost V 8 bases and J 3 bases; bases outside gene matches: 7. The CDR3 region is CASLRQGSGNTIYF. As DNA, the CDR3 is TGTGCTAGTCTCCGACAGGGCAGTGGAAACACCATATATTTT.

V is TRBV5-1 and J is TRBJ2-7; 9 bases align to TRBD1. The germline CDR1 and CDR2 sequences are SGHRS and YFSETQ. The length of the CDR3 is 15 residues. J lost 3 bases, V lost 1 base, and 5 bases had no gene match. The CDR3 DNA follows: TGCGCCAGCAGCTTGTTATGGACAGGGGACTACGAGCAGTACTTC. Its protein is CASSLLWTGDYEQYF.

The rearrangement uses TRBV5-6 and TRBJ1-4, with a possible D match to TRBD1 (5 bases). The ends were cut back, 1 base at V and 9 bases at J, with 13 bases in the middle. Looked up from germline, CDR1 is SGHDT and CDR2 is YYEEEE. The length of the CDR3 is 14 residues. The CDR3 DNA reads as TGTGCCAGCAGCTTGTCCGCAGGGCTTAAAAAACTGTTTTTT. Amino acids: CASSLSAGLKKLFF.

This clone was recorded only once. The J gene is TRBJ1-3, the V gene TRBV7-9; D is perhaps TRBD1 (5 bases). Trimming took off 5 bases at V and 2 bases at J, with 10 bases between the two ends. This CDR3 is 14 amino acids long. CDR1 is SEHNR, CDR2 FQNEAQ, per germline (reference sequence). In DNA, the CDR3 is TGTGCCAGCAGCCCGACAGTAACTGGAAACACCATATATTTT. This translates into CASSPTVTGNTIYF.

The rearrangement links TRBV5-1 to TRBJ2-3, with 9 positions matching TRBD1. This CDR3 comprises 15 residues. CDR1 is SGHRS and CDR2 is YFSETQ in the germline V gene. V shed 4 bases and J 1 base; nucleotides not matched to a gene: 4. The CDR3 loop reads CASSVRDRGTDTQYF. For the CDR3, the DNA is TGCGCCAGCAGCGTGCGGGACAGGGGCACAGATACGCAGTATTTT.

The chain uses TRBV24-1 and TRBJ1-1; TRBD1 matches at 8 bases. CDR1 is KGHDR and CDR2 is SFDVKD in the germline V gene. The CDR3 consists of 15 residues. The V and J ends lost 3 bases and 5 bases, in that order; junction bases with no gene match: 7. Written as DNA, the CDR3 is TGTGCCACCAGTGATGCCGCCACAGGGGGGACTGAAGCTTTCTTT. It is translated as CATSDAATGGTEAFF.

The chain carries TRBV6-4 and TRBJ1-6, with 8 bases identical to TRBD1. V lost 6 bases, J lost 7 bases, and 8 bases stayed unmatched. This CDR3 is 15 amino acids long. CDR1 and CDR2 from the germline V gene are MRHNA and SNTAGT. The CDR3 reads CASSPTGEGNSPLHF. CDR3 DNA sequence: TGTGCCAGCAGCCCGACAGGGGAGGGGAATTCACCCCTCCACTTT.

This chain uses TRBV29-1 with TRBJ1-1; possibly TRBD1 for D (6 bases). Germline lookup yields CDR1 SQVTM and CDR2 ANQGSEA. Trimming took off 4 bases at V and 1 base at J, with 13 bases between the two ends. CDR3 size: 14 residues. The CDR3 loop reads CSVVRGRANTEAFF. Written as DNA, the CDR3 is TGCAGCGTTGTCAGGGGCAGGGCGAACACTGAAGCTTTCTTT.

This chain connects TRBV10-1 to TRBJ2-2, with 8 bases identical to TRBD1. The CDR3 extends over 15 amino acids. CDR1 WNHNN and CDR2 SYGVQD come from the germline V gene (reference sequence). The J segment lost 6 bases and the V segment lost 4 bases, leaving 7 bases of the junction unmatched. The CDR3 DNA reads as TGCGCCAGCAGTGTCTCAGGGGGCTCTGCCGGGGAGCTGTTTTTT. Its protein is CASSVSGGSAGELFF.

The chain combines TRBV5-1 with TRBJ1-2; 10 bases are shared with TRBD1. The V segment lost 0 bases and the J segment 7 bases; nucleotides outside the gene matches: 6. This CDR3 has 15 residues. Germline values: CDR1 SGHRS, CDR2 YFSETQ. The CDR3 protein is CASSLAEGQGSGYTF. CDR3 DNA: TGCGCCAGCAGCTTGGCCGAGGGACAGGGGTCTGGCTACACCTTC. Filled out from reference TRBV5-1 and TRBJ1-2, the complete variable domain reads KAGVTQTPRYLIKTRGQQVTLSCSPISGHRSVSWYQQTPGQGLQFLFEYFSETQRNKGNFPGRFSGRQFSNSRSEMNVSTLELGDSALYLCASSLAEGQGSGYTFGSGTRLTVV.